This T cell receptor beta chain was captured by sequencing in a study of cytomegalovirus exposure and HLA in healthy donors. This CDR3 spans 15 amino acids. Germline values: CDR1 MNHNY, CDR2 SVGAGI (reference sequence). V dropped 5 bases and J dropped 2; count of bases not matched to a gene: 5. As for this clone: The antigen is undetermined.

Primers for the PCR totalled 60 Vbeta and 13 Jbeta. The assay was immunoSEQ multiplex PCR, and TCRdb's table has in-frame clones only and misses some. The sample table sets out under 150,000 clones. Study outcomes and limitations: It was reported that TCR beta sequences correctly inferred the HLA-A and HLA-B alleles for most subjects. Overall, around 150 TCR beta chains were annotated as cytomegalovirus-associated. Analysis was carried out at a later point, and it linked a missense DCLRE1C variant to TCR beta V- and J-gene trimming.

Sequenced material: PBMCs. This receptor was obtained from a man aged 40-50 years in good health and CMV-seronegative. The J gene is TRBJ2-1, the V gene TRBV6-6; 8 nucleotides agree with TRBD2. Written as DNA, the CDR3 is TGTGCCAGCAGTCTCGGGGGGGCGGCCTACAATGAGCAGTTCTTC. Its protein is CASSLGGAAYNEQFF.